This TCR beta chain emerged from a study of OX40 agonist ivuxolimab in advanced cancers. Overall study: Every 2 weeks, patients received ivuxolimab intravenously, dosed at 0.01 to 10 mg/kg. Partial response was recorded in three patients: one hepatocellular carcinoma and two cutaneous melanoma cases. Averaging approximately 60 years in age, with a range of 23 to 79, the cohort was around 87% male. Study findings and constraints: Circulating CD4+ and CD8+ T cells showed clonal expansion by week 6 at 0.1 to 3.0 mg/kg.

The repertoire was sequenced with immunoSEQ multiplex PCR; TCRdb's copy has only in-frame clones and lacks some. In the table there are tens of thousands of clones, about 88% of which are singletons. Per germline, CDR1 SEHNR and CDR2 FQNEAQ (reference sequence). Trimming stripped 8 bases from V and 0 bases from J, with 16 bases between. This CDR3 region has 16 residues. A single count supports this clone. Its antigen remains unknown. This sequence joins TRBV7-9 and TRBJ2-2; D is possibly TRBD2 (6 bases). This clonotype was obtained from an adult with an advanced solid tumor such as melanoma, head and neck, liver or kidney cancer. This specimen was CD4+ or CD8+ T cells sorted from blood, taken in a trial of the OX40 agonist ivuxolimab. The CDR3 sequence is CASLRGTGSNTGELFF. The DNA of the CDR3 is TGTGCCAGCCTACGCGGGACGGGGTCGAACACCGGGGAGCTGTTTTTT.